These 11 T cell receptor beta chains share one sample of origin, sequenced in a study of CD8 T cells in ankylosing spondylitis. Study-level findings and limits: The study identified a TCR beta motif of several highly homologous variants that appeared characteristic of ankylosing spondylitis blood.

No cognate antigen is known for these TCRs. TCRdb re-called the 5' RACE reads through MiXCR, storing one row per CDR3 protein. The table includes around 130,000 distinct CDR3 sequences, 15% to 20% detected once. The specimen was blood, either unsorted or a sorted T cell fraction (not recorded which). All receptors derive from a male donor with ankylosing spondylitis.

The chain couples TRBV12-3 or TRBV12-4 to TRBJ1-1; the D is unclear. Trimming removed 3 bases from V and 11 bases from J, with 13 bases in between. There are 12 residues in the CDR3. The CDR3 DNA sequence: TGTGCCAGCAGTTTCTTCGGAAATGGGGCTTTCTTT. Translating it yields CASSFFGNGAFF.

This clonotype was observed a single time. The rearrangement uses TRBV7-9 and TRBJ2-1; D unresolved. CDR3 size: 14 residues. The germline gives CDR1 SEHNR, CDR2 FQNEAQ (reference sequence). With 5 bases removed from V and 8 bases from J, the gap between germline ends came to 16 bases. CDR3 region: CASSTWTVGDEQFF. CDR3 bases: TGTGCCAGCAGCACCTGGACCGTTGGCGATGAGCAGTTCTTC.

The chain links TRBV5-1 to TRBJ2-7; D is unresolved. Germline V gives CDR1 SGHRS, CDR2 YFSETQ. The V and J ends lost 1 base and 7 bases respectively, with 15 bases between them. The CDR3 has 14 residues. The chain's CDR3 is CASSLNPEGREQYF. In DNA, the CDR3 is TGCGCCAGCAGCTTGAACCCCGAAGGGCGGGAGCAGTACTTC.

This chain links TRBV7-9 with TRBJ2-1, with 7 positions matching TRBD2. The trim removed 4 bases at V and 9 bases at J, leaving 12 bases unmatched. The CDR3 is made up of 15 amino acids. Per germline, CDR1 SEHNR and CDR2 FQNEAQ (reference sequence). The CDR3 loop reads CASSSAGEGLSEQFF. The CDR3 region has the DNA TGTGCCAGCAGCTCGGCGGGAGAAGGGCTCAGTGAGCAGTTCTTC.

This rearrangement joins TRBV19 to TRBJ1-5; D is ambiguous. Per the germline V gene, CDR1 is LNHDA and CDR2 is SQIVND (reference sequence). The length of the CDR3 is 14 residues. Trimming took 6 bases from V and 3 from J, leaving 12 bases between them. For the CDR3, the DNA is TGTGCCAGTAGGGCCGCCGGTACCAATCAGCCCCAGCATTTT. This sequence encodes CASRAAGTNQPQHF.

J is TRBJ2-5 and V is TRBV19, with D possibly TRBD2 on 6 matching bases. The CDR3 is made up of 13 amino acids. V lost 7 bases and J lost 8, with 17 bases in between. The germline CDR1 and CDR2 sequences are LNHDA and SQIVND (reference sequence). The CDR3 protein is CASTGRSKRTQYF. CDR3 nucleotides: TGTGCCAGTACCGGGAGATCCAAGAGAACCCAGTACTTC.

This clonotype was observed a few times. This chain joins TRBV9 and TRBJ2-2, with 10 bases fitting TRBD2. Germline V CDR1 and CDR2: SGDLS, YYNGEE. The V and J ends lost 2 bases and 4 bases, in that order; junction bases with no gene match: 5. The CDR3 is made up of 16 amino acids. The CDR3 loop is CASSVTSGRGTGELFF. The CDR3 nucleotides read TGTGCCAGCAGCGTTACAAGCGGGAGGGGCACCGGGGAGCTGTTTTTT.

This clonotype showed up just a few times. The chain links TRBV28 to TRBJ2-1, with 9 positions matching TRBD2. The CDR3 runs 15 residues. J was trimmed by 5 bases and V by 3 bases; bases with no gene match: 5. CDR1 is MDHEN and CDR2 is SYDVKM in the germline V gene. The CDR3 DNA is TGTGCCAGCAGTTTTTCCAGCGGGAGGAACAATGAGCAGTTCTTC. It codes for CASSFSSGRNNEQFF.

The chain joins TRBV4-1 to TRBJ1-3, with TRBD1 identical over 8 bases. CDR1 is MGHRA, CDR2 YSYEKL, per germline. Trimming took 5 bases from V and 0 from J; bases not matched to a gene: 3. The CDR3 is 15 residues long. The CDR3 DNA is TGCGCCAGCAGCTGGGGGACAGGCTCTGGAAACACCATATATTTT. It translates to CASSWGTGSGNTIYF.

Ten or more counts support this clonotype. The CDR3 loop is CASDKGTSGTDTQYF. The CDR3 DNA reads TGCGCCAGCGACAAAGGGACTAGCGGCACAGATACGCAGTATTTT. V and J are TRBV5-1 and TRBJ2-3; 10 bases align to TRBD2. The germline gives CDR1 SGHRS, CDR2 YFSETQ. Trimming at V came to 7 bases and at J to 1 base, leaving 6 bases not matched to a gene. This CDR3 has 15 amino acids.

This clonotype was seen many times. The chain recombines TRBV29-1 with TRBJ2-1, with 12 bases identical to TRBD2. The CDR3 is 13 amino acids. CDR1 SQVTM and CDR2 ANQGSEA come from the germline V gene. After removal of 4 bases from V and 7 bases from J, the junction contained 2 bases not matched to a gene. For the CDR3, the DNA is TGCAGCGTTGCGACTAGCGGGAGTAATGAGCAGTTCTTC. It yields the protein CSVATSGSNEQFF.